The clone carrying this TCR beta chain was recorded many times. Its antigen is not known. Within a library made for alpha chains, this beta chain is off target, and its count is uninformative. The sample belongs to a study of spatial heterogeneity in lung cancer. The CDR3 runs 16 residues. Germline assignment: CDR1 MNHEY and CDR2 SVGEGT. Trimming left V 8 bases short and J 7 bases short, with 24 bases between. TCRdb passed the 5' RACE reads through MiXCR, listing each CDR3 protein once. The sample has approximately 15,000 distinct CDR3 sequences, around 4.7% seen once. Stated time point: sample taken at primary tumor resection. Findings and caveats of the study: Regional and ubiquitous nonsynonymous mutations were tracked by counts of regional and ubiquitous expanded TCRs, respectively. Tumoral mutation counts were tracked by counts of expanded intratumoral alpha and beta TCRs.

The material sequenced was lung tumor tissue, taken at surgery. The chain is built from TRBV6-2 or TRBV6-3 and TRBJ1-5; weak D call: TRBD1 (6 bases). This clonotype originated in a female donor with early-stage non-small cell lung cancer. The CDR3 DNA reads TGTGCCAGCGGAGGGGGGGCAGGGCGGTTCGGCCAGCCCCAGCATTTT. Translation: CASGGGAGRFGQPQHF.